This T cell receptor beta chain was identified in a study of cytomegalovirus exposure and HLA in healthy donors. Study-wide points: Earlier analysis yielded a pattern in which most TCR beta V segments were productive about 87% or about 30% of the time. Presence/absence analyses assumed roughly uniform sequencing depth across donors, which may not hold. A later analysis linked a missense DCLRE1C variant to TCR beta V- and J-gene trimming.

PCR employed 60 Vbeta and 13 Jbeta primers. As handled by the study authors: Later reanalysis found about 78 million unique TCR beta chains, around 10 million of them shared. TCRdb's table, derived via immunoSEQ multiplex PCR, lists solely in-frame clones and lacks some. The DNA was the basis for D and trimming; V, J and clone size are from that table. The sample has under 200,000 clones; over 75% are singletons. There are 14 residues in the CDR3. V was cut by 0 bases and J by 0 bases, with 6 bases left in between. Germline CDR1 is SGDLS and CDR2 is YYNGEE. The sample holds one count of this clone. No antigen is known for it.

Sequenced input: PBMCs. The rearrangement joins TRBV9 to TRBJ1-1, with D unresolved. The sequence derives from a woman between 45 and 60 years old in good health and CMV-seronegative. The CDR3 sequence: CASSVGQMNTEAFF. As DNA, the CDR3 is TGTGCCAGCAGCGTAGGGCAAATGAACACTGAAGCTTTCTTT. The variable domain in full, completed from reference TRBV9 and TRBJ1-1, reads DSGVTQTPKHLITATGQRVTLRCSPRSGDLSVYWYQQSLDQGLQFLIQYYNGEERAKGNILERFSAQQFPDLHSELNLSSLELGDSALYFCASSVGQMNTEAFFGQGTRLTVV.